These 31 T cell receptor beta chains share one sample of origin, sequenced in a study of metastatic and nonmetastatic thyroid tumors. All patients were treatment-naive before thyroid surgery. From the PCR reads, TCRdb re-called clones with MiXCR. The sample lists approximately 16,000 clones, 30% to 40% occurring once. Sequenced material: tumor tissue. These receptors were taken from a male donor with papillary thyroid cancer or a benign thyroid nodule (not recorded which). Some clones in this sample may be carry-over from other donors' samples.

This clone was counted many times. The chain carries TRBV18 and TRBJ2-5; the D gene is possibly TRBD2 (7 bases). This CDR3 contains 14 residues. Germline-derived CDR1 and CDR2 are KGHSH and LQKENI. The ends were cut back, 6 bases at V and 4 bases at J, with 15 bases in the middle. The CDR3 DNA follows: TGTGCCAGCTCCCGTGGGGGGGCTGCAGAGACCCAGTACTTC. It codes for CASSRGGAAETQYF.

Comment on this clone: This clone may be a read error of a much larger clone one base away. V is TRBV27 and J is TRBJ2-5; 12 bases agree with TRBD2. Germline V CDR1 and CDR2: MNHEY, SMNVEV (reference sequence). The CDR3 runs to 17 residues. Unmatched junction bases numbered 12, after V lost 3 bases and J lost 7 bases. The CDR3 bases are TGTGCCAGCAGTTTCCCGACTAGCGGGGGAAGGGAAGGGACCCAGTACTTC. It codes for CASSFPTSGGREGTQYF.

This clone turned up a few times. Germline is not matched at one junction end, which may reflect a read error. This sequence joins TRBV6-5 and TRBJ2-2; the D gene is possibly TRBD2 (5 bases). CDR1 and CDR2 from the germline V gene are MNHEY and SVGAGI. This CDR3 has 12 amino acids. CDR3 residues: CASSFGSGDLFF. The DNA for the CDR3 is TGTGCCAGCAGTTTCGGGTCCGGGGATCTGTTTTTT.

This clone was found many times. The J gene is TRBJ2-5, the V gene TRBV20-1; D unclear. CDR1 is DFQATT and CDR2 is SNEGSKA in the germline V gene (reference sequence). This CDR3 is 11 amino acids long. Trimming cost V 4 bases and J 2 bases, with 5 bases left between them. The CDR3, as DNA: TGCAGTGCTACAACTCAAGAGACCCAGTACTTC. Translated: CSATTQETQYF.

In this sample, this clone turned up a few times. The rearrangement uses TRBV6-1 and TRBJ1-2; tentative D call: TRBD1 (5 bases). V was trimmed by 7 bases and J by 4 bases, leaving 19 bases between them. The CDR3 is made up of 15 amino acids. Germline loops: CDR1 MNHNS, CDR2 SASEGT. The CDR3 bases are TGTGCCAGCACCCCGGGACTCCGTGATGGCTATGGCTACACCTTC. Its translation is CASTPGLRDGYGYTF.

This clone was seen many times. This sequence joins TRBV18 and TRBJ1-2; perhaps TRBD1 as D (6 bases). Germline assignment: CDR1 KGHSH and CDR2 LQKENI. Trimming removed 3 bases from V and 4 bases from J, with 12 bases in between. This CDR3 has 14 residues. In DNA form, the CDR3 reads TGTGCCAGCTCACCCCGGGACACTCTCTATGGCTACACCTTC. It codes for CASSPRDTLYGYTF.

Turning to this clone: Given the absence of the conserved phenylalanine or tryptophan at the CDR3 end, a read error is likely. The DNA is omitted, as the CDR3 cannot be located on it reliably, and the CDR3 follows TCRdb's listing. This rearrangement joins TRBV24-1 to TRBJ2-2; the table gives TRBD1 as D, unverified against the DNA. Germline CDR1 reads KGHDR; CDR2 reads SFDVKD. Including both end residues, the CDR3 is 16 amino acids long. The CDR3 region is CATSDPYRGDTWEMFL.

This clone has only a few counts. The chain combines TRBV11-2 with TRBJ1-1; unclear D gene. Germline assignment: CDR1 SGHAT and CDR2 FQNNGV. This CDR3 contains 14 residues. V dropped 1 base and J dropped 1 base, with 7 bases sitting between them. CDR3 coding DNA: TGTGCCAGCAGCTTAGGGGGAGCGAACACTGAAGCTTTCTTT. This encodes CASSLGGANTEAFF. The variable domain in full, with the rest retrieved from reference TRBV11-2 and TRBJ1-1, is EAGVAQSPRYKIIEKRQSVAFWCNPISGHATLYWYQQILGQGPKLLIQFQNNGVVDDSQLPKDRFSAERLKGVDSTLKIQPAKLEDSAVYLCASSLGGANTEAFFGQGTRLTVV.

This clone was seen a few times. The gene calls are TRBV12-3 or TRBV12-4 and TRBJ2-7; 8 bases are shared with TRBD2. J gave up 3 bases and V 9 bases, and 7 bases lay outside the gene matches. The CDR3 contains 13 residues. The CDR3 nucleotides read TGTGCCAGTACCCACGGGGGGGACTACGAGCAGTACTTC. Amino acid sequence: CASTHGGDYEQYF.

This clone was counted ten times or more. V is TRBV3-1 and J is TRBJ2-5; possible D gene TRBD2, 5 bases. The V end was cut by 1 base, the J end by 5 bases, with 23 bases between. The CDR3 contains 18 residues. Germline V gene lookup returns CDR1 LGHDT and CDR2 YNNKEL (reference sequence). The CDR3 loop reads CASSQVAGIPIPRETQYF. The CDR3 region has the DNA TGTGCCAGCAGCCAAGTCGCCGGGATCCCCATCCCCCGGGAGACCCAGTACTTC.

In its sample, this clone is medium-sized (0.01 to 0.1%). The J gene is TRBJ1-6, the V gene TRBV27; 8 bases match TRBD1. The ends lost 4 bases at V and 9 bases at J; junction bases unmatched: 14. Germline V gene sequence: CDR1 MNHEY, CDR2 SMNVEV (reference sequence). The CDR3 runs to 17 residues. DNA of the CDR3: TGTGCCAGCAGTTCAAGGACAGGGCTCCGAATCGGTTCACCCCTCCACTTT. Residues: CASSSRTGLRIGSPLHF.

This clone was seen ten or more times. The V and J genes are TRBV28 and TRBJ2-7; a weak D match, TRBD1 (6 bases). Deletions cut 2 bases from V and 1 base from J, with 12 bases between. Germline V gene data show CDR1 as MDHEN and CDR2 as SYDVKM. The length of the CDR3 is 15 residues. This CDR3 is CASSLPGHTSYEQYF. In nucleotides, the CDR3 is TGTGCCAGCAGTTTACCGGGACATACATCCTACGAGCAGTACTTC.

This rearrangement joins TRBV5-1 to TRBJ2-7; the match to TRBD1 covers 9 bases. CDR3 size: 15 residues. Germline CDR1 SGHRS, CDR2 YFSETQ. The junction had 11 bases not matched to a gene; V was cut back by 4 bases and J by 6 bases. The CDR3 sequence is CASSGTGGRGAEQYF. CDR3 nucleotide sequence: TGCGCCAGCAGCGGCACAGGGGGCCGTGGGGCCGAGCAGTACTTC. The variable domain in full, with the rest retrieved from reference TRBV5-1 and TRBJ2-7, is KAGVTQTPRYLIKTRGQQVTLSCSPISGHRSVSWYQQTPGQGLQFLFEYFSETQRNKGNFPGRFSGRQFSNSRSEMNVSTLELGDSALYLCASSGTGGRGAEQYFGPGTRLTVT.

This chain joins TRBV4-3 and TRBJ2-7; D is possibly TRBD2 (5 bases). Germline CDR1 and CDR2: LGHNA and YSLEER. The CDR3 has 16 residues. Trimming removed 0 bases from V and 0 bases from J, with 12 bases in between. In DNA, the CDR3 is TGCGCCAGCAGCCAAGAGGGAGCGGATAGCTCCTACGAGCAGTACTTC. Translation gives CASSQEGADSSYEQYF.

This clone rates as medium-sized (0.01 to 0.1%). The gene calls are TRBV28 and TRBJ1-5; D perhaps matches TRBD1 (5 bases). This CDR3 is 15 amino acids long. Between the trimmed V and J ends, which lost 5 bases and 3 bases, there was a span of 14 bases. Germline V lookup: CDR1 MDHEN, CDR2 SYDVKM. CDR3 sequence: CASSRSGFANQPQHF. Here the CDR3 DNA reads TGTGCCAGCAGTCGATCAGGGTTTGCCAATCAGCCCCAGCATTTT.

This clone was counted between two and nine times. This chain joins TRBV19 and TRBJ1-5, with 8 bases matching TRBD1. The CDR3 spans 13 residues. Germline CDR1 reads LNHDA; CDR2 reads SQIVND (reference sequence). Losses at the gene ends were 4 bases for V and 11 bases for J; bases not matched to a gene: 7. CDR3 amino acids: CASSRDRFMAQHF. The CDR3 DNA sequence: TGTGCCAGTAGTAGGGACAGGTTCATGGCCCAGCATTTT.

This chain links TRBV2 with TRBJ1-6; 7 bases agree with TRBD1. The CDR3 length is 15 residues. The V and J ends lost 2 bases and 9 bases, in that order; junction bases with no gene match: 7. Looked up from germline, CDR1 is SNHLY and CDR2 is FYNNEI. The CDR3 DNA follows: TGTGCCAGCAGTGAAAGAGTGACAGGGACTTCACCCCTCCACTTT. This codes for CASSERVTGTSPLHF.

The chain couples TRBV6-4 to TRBJ2-3; D is ambiguous. This CDR3 has 16 amino acids. V was shortened by 3 bases and J by 2 bases, with 15 bases between the two germline ends. The germline V gene has CDR1 MRHNA and CDR2 SNTAGT. Written as DNA, the CDR3 is TGTGCCAGCAGTGAGAAAGTGGAGACCTACACAGATACGCAGTATTTT. This translates into CASSEKVETYTDTQYF.

On this clone: Additional DNA sequences in this sample encode the identical CDR3. The rearrangement links TRBV6-1 to TRBJ2-7, with TRBD1 as a possible D gene (6 bases). The V gene's germline CDR1 is MNHNS and CDR2 SASEGT. This CDR3 region has 13 residues. V was clipped by 2 bases and J by 3 bases, with 8 bases between them. The CDR3 DNA follows: TGTGCCAGCAGTGAATCGACAGGCTACGAGCAGTACTTC. It translates to CASSESTGYEQYF.

Turning to this clone: One end of the junction varies from germline; a read error may be responsible. V gene TRBV5-1 combines with J gene TRBJ1-5; D is undetermined. The CDR3 runs 14 residues. Per the germline V gene, CDR1 is SGHRS and CDR2 is YFSETQ. CDR3 protein: CASSLAGRYQTQHF. In nucleotides, the CDR3 is TGCGCCAGCAGCTTGGCTGGGCGATATCAGACCCAGCATTTT.

This sequence joins TRBV20-1 and TRBJ2-1; 11 bases are a match to TRBD2. CDR1 is DFQATT, CDR2 SNEGSKA, per germline (reference sequence). This CDR3 spans 16 amino acids. J gave up 5 bases and V 3 bases, and 9 bases lay outside the gene matches. The CDR3, as DNA: TGCAGTGCTAGGGTTTCCGGGACTAGCGGAGACAATGAGCAGTTCTTC. Translated: CSARVSGTSGDNEQFF.

The gene calls are TRBV11-1 and TRBJ2-7, with 9 nucleotides matching TRBD2. The CDR3 runs to 17 residues. In germline, CDR1 is SGHAT, CDR2 FQDESV (reference sequence). Trimming at V came to 5 bases and at J to 5 bases, leaving 16 bases not matched to a gene. This CDR3 reads CASSTYRRAGGPNEQYF. The CDR3 DNA is TGTGCCAGCAGCACCTATCGTCGGGCGGGAGGGCCGAACGAGCAGTACTTC.

This clone showed up many times. This chain connects TRBV27 to TRBJ1-3; a weak D match, TRBD1 (5 bases). The V and J ends lost 4 bases and 2 bases respectively, with 9 bases between them. The CDR3 runs to 14 residues. Germline CDR1 and CDR2: MNHEY and SMNVEV (reference sequence). CDR3 region: CASSSRVTGNTIYF. As DNA, the CDR3 is TGTGCCAGCAGTTCCAGGGTCACTGGAAACACCATATATTTT.

The chain uses TRBV27 and TRBJ2-1; TRBD2 matches 7 bases. V was clipped by 5 bases and J by 1 base; unmatched bases: 11. Germline lookup yields CDR1 MNHEY and CDR2 SMNVEV (reference sequence). This CDR3 spans 17 amino acids. The CDR3 DNA reads TGTGCCAGCAGTGTTATGGGGGACTACCCTTCCTACAATGAGCAGTTCTTC. Its protein product is CASSVMGDYPSYNEQFF.

V gene TRBV30 combines with J gene TRBJ1-1; 9 nucleotides line up with TRBD1. J was trimmed by 4 bases and V by 1 base; bases with no gene match: 4. The CDR3 consists of 14 residues. Germline lookup yields CDR1 GTSNPN and CDR2 SVGIG (reference sequence). This CDR3 reads CAWSGGQGGTEAFF. The CDR3 DNA reads TGTGCCTGGAGTGGGGGACAGGGAGGCACTGAAGCTTTCTTT.

The rearrangement links TRBV20-1 to TRBJ1-1; tentatively, D is TRBD1 (5 bases). CDR1 and CDR2 (germline): DFQATT, SNEGSKA (reference sequence). CDR3 length: 15 amino acids. Trimming cost V 2 bases and J 3 bases, with 16 bases left between them. CDR3 in amino acids: CSARSFGIGDTEAFF. As DNA, the CDR3 is TGCAGTGCTAGATCCTTCGGGATAGGGGACACTGAAGCTTTCTTT.

This clone was detected many times. The CDR3: CASSDPGQGRFRPQHF. The CDR3 DNA is TGTGCCAGCAGTGACCCGGGACAGGGGCGTTTTCGGCCCCAGCATTTT. The rearrangement uses TRBV25-1 and TRBJ1-5; 10 bases agree with TRBD1. Germline V gene data show CDR1 as MGHDK and CDR2 as SYGVNS. The CDR3 spans 16 residues. V shed 3 bases and J 9 bases; nucleotides not matched to a gene: 11.

By sample fraction, this clone is medium-sized. The chain employs TRBV5-1 and TRBJ1-5; D perhaps matches TRBD1 (6 bases). CDR1 and CDR2 from the germline V gene are SGHRS and YFSETQ. This CDR3 region has 17 residues. Trimming left V 5 bases short and J 2 bases short, with 20 bases between. DNA for the CDR3: TGCGCCAGCAGTCGTACAAACAGGGAGGATTGCAATCAGCCCCAGCATTTT. Its translation: CASSRTNREDCNQPQHF. The variable domain in full, with the rest retrieved from reference TRBV5-1 and TRBJ1-5, is KAGVTQTPRYLIKTRGQQVTLSCSPISGHRSVSWYQQTPGQGLQFLFEYFSETQRNKGNFPGRFSGRQFSNSRSEMNVSTLELGDSALYLCASSRTNREDCNQPQHFGDGTRLSIL.

This clone appeared many times. The rearrangement joins TRBV7-8 to TRBJ2-3, with D perhaps TRBD1 (6 bases). This CDR3 is built from 15 residues. The V and J ends lost 5 bases and 2 bases respectively, with 14 bases between them. Germline assignment: CDR1 SGHVS and CDR2 FQNEAQ. CDR3 region: CASSGQGFATDTQYF. In DNA, the CDR3 is TGTGCCAGCAGCGGGCAGGGGTTTGCCACAGATACGCAGTATTTT.

The chain couples TRBV20-1 to TRBJ1-4; the match to TRBD1 covers 7 bases. In germline, CDR1 is DFQATT, CDR2 SNEGSKA (reference sequence). V was pared by 6 bases and J by 2 bases, with 3 bases of the junction left unmatched. This CDR3 is built from 13 residues. The CDR3 coding sequence is TGCAGTGCCGCGGGACAGACTAATGAAAAACTGTTTTTT. Translation: CSAAGQTNEKLFF.

This clone was picked up many times. This rearrangement joins TRBV28 to TRBJ1-2; D ambiguous. The CDR3 length is 15 residues. Germline loops: CDR1 MDHEN, CDR2 SYDVKM. V dropped 5 bases and J dropped 5 bases, with 18 bases sitting between them. This chain's CDR3 is CASSLTPREGYGYTF. The CDR3 nucleotides are TGTGCCAGCAGTCTCACCCCTCGGGAGGGTTATGGCTACACCTTC.